A single sample is the source of the 22 T cell receptor beta chains below, sequenced in a study of CXCR3-negative and CXCR3-positive naive CD8 T cells. Through 5' RACE with UMI labels, the TRB cDNA libraries were prepared. TCRdb reprocessed the 5' RACE reads and stores each CDR3 protein as one record, lacking DNA. The sample spans 90,000 to 100,000 distinct CDR3 sequences; the ten largest clones claim around 1.7%. The sequencing input was naive CXCR3- CD8+ T cells from blood. The subset here: CD45RO-CCR7+CD27+CD95- naive CD8+ T cells lacking CXCR3 (TNR3-). The receptors originated from a human donor in good health. Some clones in this sample may be carry-over from other donors' samples.

The J gene is TRBJ2-7, the V gene TRBV28. Germline V lookup: CDR1 MDHEN, CDR2 SYDVKM. The CDR3 has 14 amino acids. CDR3 sequence: CASSLSESYYEQYF.

V is TRBV3-1 and J is TRBJ2-5. The CDR3 has 15 amino acids. Per germline, CDR1 LGHDT and CDR2 YNNKEL (reference sequence). The CDR3 sequence: CASSQELSSQETQYF.

CDR3 protein: CASSRGLAGVNEQFF. V is TRBV5-5 and J is TRBJ2-1; TCRdb's D call of TRBD2 is untestable without DNA. This CDR3 has 15 residues. Germline values: CDR1 SGHKS, CDR2 YYEKEE (reference sequence). Supplemented by reference TRBV5-5 and TRBJ2-1, the full variable domain reads DAGVTQSPTHLIKTRGQQVTLRCSPISGHKSVSWYQQVLGQGPQFIFQYYEKEERGRGNFPDRFSARQFPNYSSELNVNALLLGDSALYLCASSRGLAGVNEQFFGPGTRLTVL.

The chain has TRBV25-1 and TRBJ1-1; TCRdb's D call, TRBD1, is unchecked because there is no DNA. Looked up from germline, CDR1 is MGHDK and CDR2 is SYGVNS. The CDR3 has 13 amino acids. The CDR3 loop is CASSHGQNTEAFF.

CDR3 residues: CASTGGGQGFADTQYF. The chain carries TRBV5-1 and TRBJ2-3; TCRdb's D call of TRBD1 is untestable without DNA. The CDR3 has 16 amino acids. Germline lookup yields CDR1 SGHRS and CDR2 YFSETQ. The whole variable domain, remainder taken from reference TRBV5-1 and TRBJ2-3, is KAGVTQTPRYLIKTRGQQVTLSCSPISGHRSVSWYQQTPGQGLQFLFEYFSETQRNKGNFPGRFSGRQFSNSRSEMNVSTLELGDSALYLCASTGGGQGFADTQYFGPGTRLTVL.

The chain employs TRBV6-6 and TRBJ2-2; without DNA, the TCRdb call of TRBD1 cannot be checked. Germline CDR1 MNHNY, CDR2 SVGAGI (reference sequence). This CDR3 has 15 residues. The CDR3: CASSRSDRNTGELFF.

J is TRBJ2-5 and V is TRBV7-2. The CDR3 covers 14 residues. Germline values: CDR1 SGHTA, CDR2 FQGNSA. This CDR3 reads CASSTSVNQETQYF.

The chain joins TRBV28 to TRBJ2-4; TCRdb calls TRBD1, which cannot be checked without DNA. CDR1 is MDHEN, CDR2 SYDVKM, per germline. There are 15 residues in the CDR3. The CDR3 spells CASSTGWEAKNIQYF. The full variable domain, rest sourced from reference TRBV28 and TRBJ2-4, is DVKVTQSSRYLVKRTGEKVFLECVQDMDHENMFWYRQDPGLGLRLIYFSYDVKMKEKGDIPEGYSVSREKKERFSLILESASTNQTSMYLCASSTGWEAKNIQYFGAGTRLSVL.

The V call is TRBV18, the J call TRBJ2-7; no DNA is available, so the TRBD2 call from TCRdb remains unchecked. Per germline, CDR1 KGHSH and CDR2 LQKENI. This CDR3 region has 15 residues. The CDR3 spells CASSPPTSGSYEQYF. Variable domain in full (rest from reference TRBV18 and TRBJ2-7): NAGVMQNPRHLVRRRGQEARLRCSPMKGHSHVYWYRQLPEEGLKFMVYLQKENIIDESGMPKERFSAEFPKEGPSILRIQQVVRGDSAAYFCASSPPTSGSYEQYFGPGTRLTVT.

The chain uses TRBV29-1 and TRBJ1-1; TCRdb outputs TRBD1, but without DNA this stays unchecked. The CDR3 runs 14 residues. Germline assignment: CDR1 SQVTM and CDR2 ANQGSEA. The CDR3 loop is CSAQGNIRGTEAFF.

The chain recombines TRBV5-1 with TRBJ1-5; the TCRdb D gene call, TRBD1, has no DNA to confirm it. CDR1 is SGHRS, CDR2 YFSETQ, per germline. The CDR3 spans 15 residues. The CDR3 loop reads CASSPVGPGIQPQHF.

The J gene is TRBJ1-1, the V gene TRBV7-9; with no DNA, the TCRdb D assignment of TRBD1 cannot be verified. CDR3 length equals 16 residues. Germline assignment: CDR1 SEHNR and CDR2 FQNEAQ (reference sequence). CDR3 region: CASSSTKGALNTEAFF. Full variable domain (remainder filled in from reference TRBV7-9 and TRBJ1-1): DTGVSQNPRHKITKRGQNVTFRCDPISEHNRLYWYRQTLGQGPEFLTYFQNEAQLEKSRLLSDRFSAERPKGSFSTLEIQRTEQGDSAMYLCASSSTKGALNTEAFFGQGTRLTVV.

V gene TRBV5-1 combines with J gene TRBJ1-1. Germline loops: CDR1 SGHRS, CDR2 YFSETQ. This CDR3 is built from 16 residues. The CDR3 here is CASSLIFSDRNTEAFF.

The rearrangement joins TRBV29-1 to TRBJ2-7. Germline V CDR1 and CDR2: SQVTM, ANQGSEA. The CDR3 is 11 amino acids. This CDR3 reads CSVEFADEQYF.

CDR3 in amino acids: CASSFWAGPSSYNEQFF. The chain combines TRBV5-6 with TRBJ2-1; checking the TCRdb D call of TRBD2 is not possible without DNA. The V gene's germline CDR1 is SGHDT and CDR2 YYEEEE. The CDR3 runs 17 residues.

This chain joins TRBV20-1 and TRBJ2-1; with no DNA, the TCRdb D assignment of TRBD1 cannot be verified. This CDR3 contains 12 residues. Germline V gives CDR1 DFQATT, CDR2 SNEGSKA (reference sequence). CDR3 region: CSARKGVNEQFF.

This chain uses TRBV29-1 with TRBJ1-1; TCRdb proposes TRBD1, but this gene call is untestable without DNA. From germline, CDR1 is SQVTM and CDR2 ANQGSEA. This CDR3 comprises 11 residues. The CDR3 region is CSGTRGDEAFF.

The V and J genes are TRBV18 and TRBJ2-7; without DNA, the TCRdb call of TRBD2 cannot be checked. The CDR3 loop spans 15 amino acids. The germline V gene has CDR1 KGHSH and CDR2 LQKENI. CDR3 residues: CASSRQGLFDYEQYF.

The chain recombines TRBV6-5 with TRBJ2-2; without DNA, the TCRdb call of TRBD1 cannot be checked. Germline loops: CDR1 MNHEY, CDR2 SVGAGI. The CDR3 sequence is 17 residues long. This CDR3 is CASSDLRQGWHTGELFF.

The V call is TRBV2, the J call TRBJ2-7. The CDR3 covers 13 residues. Germline-derived CDR1 and CDR2 are SNHLY and FYNNEI. CDR3 amino acids: CASQLFTHYEQYF.

The chain uses TRBV10-3 and TRBJ2-1; the D gene TCRdb calls, TRBD2, cannot be checked with no DNA. Germline V gene data show CDR1 as ENHRY and CDR2 as SYGVKD. The CDR3 totals 13 residues. The CDR3: CAIRAGLYNEQFF.

J is TRBJ2-1 and V is TRBV5-1; absent DNA, TCRdb's TRBD1 call cannot be checked. Germline CDR1 is SGHRS and CDR2 is YFSETQ. The CDR3 covers 14 residues. This CDR3 reads CASSLAGGVNEQFF.